The clone carrying this T cell receptor (beta chain) came up a few times. With V trimmed by 5 bases and J by 4 bases, 10 bases remained unmatched. CDR3 length equals 15 residues. The V gene's germline CDR1 is SGHAT and CDR2 FQNNGV. The source of the sample is a study of T-cell reconstitution after alpha-beta-depleted transplantation in children. Molecular barcoding with unique molecular identifiers was used for the TCRbeta library. TCRdb recomputed calls from the PCR reads with MiXCR, one row per CDR3 protein. Here the sample spans about 540,000 distinct CDR3 sequences, about 18% being singletons. This TCR derives from a human donor who donated a stem cell graft to a child with acute lymphoblastic leukemia. The sample was PBMCs from the stem cell graft donor, taken from the stem cell graft. The chain couples TRBV11-2 to TRBJ1-2; 7 bases line up with TRBD1. For the CDR3, the DNA is TGTGCCAGCAGCCCAGGGGGAGGGGGCGGCTATGGCTACACCTTC. Protein sequence: CASSPGGGGGYGYTF.